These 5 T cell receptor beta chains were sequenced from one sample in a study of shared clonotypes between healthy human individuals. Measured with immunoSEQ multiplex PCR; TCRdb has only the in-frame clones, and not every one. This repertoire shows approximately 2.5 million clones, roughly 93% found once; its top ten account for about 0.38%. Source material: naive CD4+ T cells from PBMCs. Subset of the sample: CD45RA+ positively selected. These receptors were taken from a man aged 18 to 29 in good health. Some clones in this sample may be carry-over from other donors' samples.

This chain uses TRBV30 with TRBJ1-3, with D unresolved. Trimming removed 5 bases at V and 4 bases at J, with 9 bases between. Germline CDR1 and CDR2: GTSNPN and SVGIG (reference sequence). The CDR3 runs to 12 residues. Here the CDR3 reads CAWLRPGNTIYF. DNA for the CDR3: TGTGCCTGGCTCAGGCCGGGAAACACCATATATTTT.

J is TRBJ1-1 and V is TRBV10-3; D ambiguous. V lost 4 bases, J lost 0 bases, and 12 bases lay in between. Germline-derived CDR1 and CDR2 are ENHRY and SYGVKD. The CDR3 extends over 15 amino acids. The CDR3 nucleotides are TGTGCCATCAGTGGGGGTGGGCCGTTGAACACTGAAGCTTTCTTT. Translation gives CAISGGGPLNTEAFF.

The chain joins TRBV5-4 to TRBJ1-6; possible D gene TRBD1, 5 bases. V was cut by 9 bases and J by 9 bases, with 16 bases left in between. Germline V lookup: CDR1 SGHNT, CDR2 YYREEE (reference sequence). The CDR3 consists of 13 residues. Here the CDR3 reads CATEGEGPSPLHF. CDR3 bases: TGTGCCACCGAAGGAGAGGGGCCTTCACCCCTCCACTTT.

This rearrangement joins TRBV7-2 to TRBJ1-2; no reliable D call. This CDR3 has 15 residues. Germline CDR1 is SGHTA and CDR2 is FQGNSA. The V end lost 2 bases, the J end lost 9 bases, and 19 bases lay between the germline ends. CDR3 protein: CASSLLAGLGYRYTF. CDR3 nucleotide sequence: TGTGCCAGCAGCTTATTGGCCGGACTGGGATATCGCTACACCTTC.

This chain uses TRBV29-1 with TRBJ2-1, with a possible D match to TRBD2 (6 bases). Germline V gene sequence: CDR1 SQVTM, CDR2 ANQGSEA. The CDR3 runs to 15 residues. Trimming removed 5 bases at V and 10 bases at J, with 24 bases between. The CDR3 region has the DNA TGCAGCGTTTTACCGGGTCTAGCGCCAGTACGGGAGCAGTTCTTC. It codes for CSVLPGLAPVREQFF.